This TCR beta chain derives from a study of early T cells in non-severe SARS-CoV-2 infection listed by TCRdb under 2021. With regard to the full study: TCR sequencing used bulk RNA from unsorted whole blood, so alpha and beta chains could not be paired.

Compared with germline, V lacks 5 bases and J lacks 4 bases; bases without a gene match: 5. Looking up the germline V gene yields CDR1 MNHEY and CDR2 SVGAGI. The CDR3 runs 15 residues from the cysteine to the phenylalanine. CDR3 DNA is the only sequence kept; it has 45 bases, read in frame from the first base. Set within a cohort of healthcare workers in London, UK, this nested case-control study involved weekly PCR testing of nasopharyngeal swabs along with blood sampling. Healthcare workers were recruited between 23 and 31 March 2020, during the week of the UK lockdown, and were followed weekly for up to about 16 weeks. Points the paper makes about the study in general: VDJdb matching was skewed toward anti-spike CD8 responses and likely underestimated virus-specific expansions by missing private and CD4 specificities.

Library creation used 5' RACE. TCRdb shows the sequencer as NextSeq 500. The TCR library protocol attached unique molecular identifiers to individual cDNA molecules to correct for sequencing error and PCR bias. Sequencing covered both TCR alpha and beta chains, and within each sample the abundances of alpha and beta sequences were tightly co-correlated. As for how the authors treated the data: V gene, J gene and CDR3 annotation of TCR sequences was performed with Decombinator V4. Expanded TCRs were defined as changing significantly between any two time points under a Poisson model with p below 0.0001. TCR abundances were normalised to the total number of TCRs sequenced in each sample and reported as counts per million. MAIT TCRs were defined by TRAV1-2 paired with TRAJ12, TRAJ20 or TRAJ33, and iNKT TCRs by TRAV10 paired with TRAJ18. VDJdb, accessed 1 November 2021, was searched for CMV, EBV and SARS-CoV-2 annotated TCRs, excluding TCRs annotated for multiple antigens. TCRdb trimmed public reads at Q25 via fastp, called clones via MiXCR and kept in-frame beta chains. Each CDR3 protein gets just one entry, which takes the most common genes and DNA from the rows behind it. The authors' filters were not applied to this entry. The sample table holds about 50,000 distinct CDR3 sequences, of which approximately 5.7% were seen once. The ten largest clones represent around 7% of the sample.

This clonotype was detected ten times or more. Its cognate antigen has yet to be identified. No much larger clone exists at a distance of one base, and base qualities are not known. The chain is made from TRBV6-5 and TRBJ2-1, with TRBD1 identical over 10 junction bases. Source: whole blood, taken at baseline. This receptor was obtained from an adult who was a healthcare worker with PCR-confirmed SARS-CoV-2 infection or an uninfected control (not recorded which). The DNA sequence is TGTGCCAGCAGTCCCGACAGGGGGCCATACAATGAGCAGTTCTTC. The resulting protein is CASSPDRGPYNEQFF.